Each of the 21 T cell receptor beta chains below was sequenced from the same sample in a study of CD8 T cells in ankylosing spondylitis. TCRdb reprocessed the 5' RACE reads with MiXCR, giving one entry per CDR3 protein. The sample yields 750,000 to 850,000 distinct CDR3 sequences, 10% to 15% seen once. Study conclusions and caveats: Made up of 7 to 9 highly homologous variants, a TCR beta motif appeared characteristic of ankylosing spondylitis blood.

Which antigens these TCRs recognize remains unknown. The specimen was blood, either unsorted or a sorted T cell fraction (not recorded which). The receptors were sampled from a male donor with ankylosing spondylitis.

This clonotype was seen a handful of times. This chain links TRBV20-1 with TRBJ2-5; 7 bases fit TRBD1. Germline values: CDR1 DFQATT, CDR2 SNEGSKA (reference sequence). Unmatched junction bases numbered 8, after V lost 2 bases and J lost 8 bases. The CDR3 has 13 residues. DNA for the CDR3: TGCAGTGCTAGACAACAGGCAGGGGGTACCCAGTACTTC. This codes for CSARQQAGGTQYF.

This clonotype turned up a few times. The chain couples TRBV5-1 to TRBJ2-1, with 10 positions matching TRBD2. V lost 4 bases to trimming and J lost 9 bases; unmatched junction nucleotides: 10. The CDR3 sequence is 15 residues long. Germline V gene lookup returns CDR1 SGHRS and CDR2 YFSETQ. CDR3: CASSLFSGGQGEQFF. As DNA, the CDR3 is TGCGCCAGCAGCCTTTTTAGCGGGGGGCAGGGTGAGCAGTTCTTC.

This clonotype was seen a handful of times. The chain carries TRBV7-2 and TRBJ2-5; D is unresolved. This CDR3 is built from 12 residues. V was pared by 4 bases and J by 5 bases, with 8 bases between. The germline V gene has CDR1 SGHTA and CDR2 FQGNSA. The CDR3: CASSSTMETQYF. CDR3 DNA: TGTGCCAGCAGCTCAACGATGGAGACCCAGTACTTC. The full variable domain, in which reference TRBV7-2 and TRBJ2-5 provide the parts outside the CDR3, is GAGVSQSPSNKVTEKGKDVELRCDPISGHTALYWYRQSLGQGLEFLIYFQGNSAPDKSGLPSDRFSAERTGGSVSTLTIQRTQQEDSAVYLCASSSTMETQYFGPGTRLLVL.

The CDR3 nucleotides read TGTGCCAGCGTCGGCCCCGGACAGGGCTACGAGCAGTACTTC. This sequence encodes CASVGPGQGYEQYF. The rearrangement joins TRBV28 to TRBJ2-7; TRBD1 agrees at 8 bases. Germline CDR1 reads MDHEN; CDR2 reads SYDVKM. The junction had 9 bases not matched to a gene; V was cut back by 8 bases and J by 3 bases. The CDR3 consists of 14 residues.

The sample holds a few counts of this clonotype. The J gene is TRBJ1-1, the V gene TRBV29-1; D unresolved. The V and J ends lost 3 bases and 1 base respectively, with 6 bases between them. The CDR3 sequence is 12 residues long. Germline V gene lookup returns CDR1 SQVTM and CDR2 ANQGSEA. CDR3 nucleotide sequence: TGCAGCGTTGACTGGAGGAACACTGAAGCTTTCTTT. This sequence encodes CSVDWRNTEAFF. The full variable domain, its missing parts supplied by reference TRBV29-1 and TRBJ1-1, is SAVISQKPSRDICQRGTSLTIQCQVDSQVTMMFWYRQQPGQSLTLIATANQGSEATYESGFVIDKFPISRPNLTFSTLTVSNMSPEDSSIYLCSVDWRNTEAFFGQGTRLTVV.

The V and J genes are TRBV9 and TRBJ2-1; D not certain. The CDR3 is 16 residues long. Germline V gene sequence: CDR1 SGDLS, CDR2 YYNGEE. With 0 bases removed from V and 0 bases from J, the gap between germline ends came to 10 bases. Here the CDR3 reads CASSVEERSSYNEQFF. As DNA, the CDR3 is TGTGCCAGCAGCGTAGAAGAGAGGAGCTCCTACAATGAGCAGTTCTTC.

The V call is TRBV7-9, the J call TRBJ1-2; D is ambiguous. Trimming left V 8 bases short and J 4 bases short, with 5 bases between. The CDR3 sequence is 10 residues long. Germline V lookup: CDR1 SEHNR, CDR2 FQNEAQ (reference sequence). This chain's CDR3 is CASFSYGYTF. CDR3 nucleotides: TGTGCCAGCTTCAGCTATGGCTACACCTTC.

This clonotype occurred a few times. This rearrangement joins TRBV20-1 to TRBJ2-1; 9 bases are a match to TRBD2. The germline CDR1 and CDR2 sequences are DFQATT and SNEGSKA (reference sequence). This CDR3 spans 14 amino acids. J was trimmed by 6 bases and V by 3 bases; bases with no gene match: 6. The CDR3 protein is CSASVYSGSNEQFF. The CDR3 bases are TGCAGTGCTAGCGTTTATAGCGGGAGCAATGAGCAGTTCTTC.

V gene TRBV12-3 or TRBV12-4 combines with J gene TRBJ1-6; the D gene is possibly TRBD1 (6 bases). The length of the CDR3 is 15 residues. V lost 5 bases, J lost 8 bases, and 16 bases lay in between. The CDR3 reads CASSRDLGGYSPLHF. The CDR3 coding sequence is TGTGCCAGCAGTAGGGACTTAGGGGGATATTCACCCCTCCACTTT.

In this sample, this clonotype turned up a few times. The CDR3 coding sequence is TGCGCCAGCAGCCAAGAGGGGCTAGCGGGAGTCGGGTTCCCAGATACGCAGTATTTT. Translating gives CASSQEGLAGVGFPDTQYF. The V call is TRBV4-3, the J call TRBJ2-3; 10 bases line up with TRBD2. The CDR3 sequence is 19 residues long. From germline, CDR1 is LGHNA and CDR2 YSLEER. Trimming cost V 0 bases and J 4 bases; bases outside gene matches: 13.

This clonotype was counted at least ten times. This chain links TRBV20-1 with TRBJ2-7; D remains ambiguous. The CDR3 is made up of 12 amino acids. Germline CDR1 DFQATT, CDR2 SNEGSKA (reference sequence). V lost 6 bases and J lost 0, with 9 bases in between. The CDR3 sequence: CSARSPSYEQYF. As DNA, the CDR3 is TGCAGTGCAAGGAGTCCCTCCTACGAGCAGTACTTC.

This clonotype was observed a single time. At one end the junction does not follow the germline gene, possibly because of a read error. The chain couples TRBV9 to TRBJ2-1, with 9 positions matching TRBD2. The CDR3 spans 16 residues. CDR1 and CDR2 (germline): SGDLS, YYNGEE. CDR3 protein: CPSSVVVTSGYNEQFF. The DNA of the CDR3 is TGTCCCAGCAGCGTAGTGGTGACTAGCGGCTACAATGAGCAGTTCTTC.

This clonotype was seen repeatedly, ten times or more. The chain recombines TRBV5-1 with TRBJ2-3; D call uncertain. Trimming removed 0 bases from V and 4 bases from J, with 9 bases in between. This CDR3 region has 14 residues. The V gene's germline CDR1 is SGHRS and CDR2 YFSETQ. The CDR3 DNA is TGCGCCAGCAGCTTGGTTTCGAAGGCAGATACGCAGTATTTT. This encodes CASSLVSKADTQYF.

Here the CDR3 DNA reads TGTGCCAGCAGTTACCTCTCTGGGACAGGAGATTCACCCCTCCACTTT. Its protein product is CASSYLSGTGDSPLHF. The J gene is TRBJ1-6, the V gene TRBV6-2 or TRBV6-3; TRBD1 matches 8 bases. The CDR3 covers 16 residues. Germline V gene lookup returns CDR1 MNHEY and CDR2 SVGEGT. V shed 2 bases, J shed 8 bases, and the junction held 8 bases outside the gene matches.

The chain has TRBV11-2 and TRBJ2-4; perhaps TRBD2 as D (5 bases). CDR1 SGHAT and CDR2 FQNNGV come from the germline V gene. CDR3 size: 14 residues. Trimming took 2 bases from V and 3 from J, leaving 8 bases between them. CDR3 nucleotides: TGTGCCAGCAGCTTACGGACTGGCAAAAACATTCAGTACTTC. Its protein is CASSLRTGKNIQYF.

The chain combines TRBV4-3 with TRBJ1-5, with a possible D match to TRBD1 (5 bases). The CDR3 is 16 amino acids. V dropped 4 bases and J dropped 5 bases, with 18 bases sitting between them. Germline V lookup: CDR1 LGHNA, CDR2 YSLEER. The CDR3 sequence: CASSPLGTGVDQPQHF. The CDR3 coding sequence is TGCGCCAGCAGCCCCCTGGGGACGGGGGTGGATCAGCCCCAGCATTTT.

This clonotype showed up just a few times. The rearrangement uses TRBV21-1 and TRBJ2-5; the D call TRBD2 from the table was never checked on the DNA. TRBV21-1 is classified as a pseudogene. CDR3 size: 15 residues. The CDR3 is CASSKALAGRETQYF. CDR3 DNA sequence: TGTGCCAGCAGCAAAGCCCTAGCGGGGAGAGAGACCCAGTACTTC.

The rearrangement uses TRBV6-5 and TRBJ2-7, with TRBD1 matching 8 bases. The germline gives CDR1 MNHEY, CDR2 SVGAGI. Trimming removed 4 bases from V and 2 bases from J; junction bases left unmatched: 7. The CDR3 sequence is 15 residues long. CDR3 nucleotide sequence: TGTGCCAGCAGTTCCTCCGGGACAGGCGCCTACGAGCAGTACTTC. Translated: CASSSSGTGAYEQYF.

A few counts support this clonotype. This chain's CDR3 is CSARDMGATHYGYTF. CDR3 nucleotide sequence: TGCAGTGCTAGAGATATGGGGGCGACCCACTATGGCTACACCTTC. The chain is built from TRBV20-1 and TRBJ1-2, with a weak D call TRBD1 (6 bases). Germline CDR1 is DFQATT and CDR2 is SNEGSKA (reference sequence). CDR3 size: 15 residues. Trimming stripped 0 bases from V and 3 bases from J, with 14 bases between.

Ten or more counts support this clonotype. V usage is TRBV28 and J usage is TRBJ2-5, with 7 bases matching TRBD1. V was clipped by 8 bases and J by 6 bases; unmatched bases: 9. CDR3 length: 13 residues. The germline CDR1 and CDR2 sequences are MDHEN and SYDVKM. The CDR3 here is CASGTGAAKTQYF. CDR3 nucleotides: TGTGCCAGCGGAACAGGGGCCGCTAAGACCCAGTACTTC. Full variable domain (rest looked up from reference TRBV28 and TRBJ2-5): DVKVTQSSRYLVKRTGEKVFLECVQDMDHENMFWYRQDPGLGLRLIYFSYDVKMKEKGDIPEGYSVSREKKERFSLILESASTNQTSMYLCASGTGAAKTQYFGPGTRLLVL.

In this sample, this clonotype turned up a few times. This chain links TRBV5-1 with TRBJ2-7, with 14 positions matching TRBD2. The CDR3 has 15 amino acids. The ends lost 4 bases at V and 2 bases at J; junction bases unmatched: 2. From germline, CDR1 is SGHRS and CDR2 YFSETQ. The CDR3 coding sequence is TGCGCCAGCAGCGAGACTAGCGGGGGGGCCTACGAGCAGTACTTC. This gives the protein CASSETSGGAYEQYF.